What follows describes a single T cell receptor beta chain. The V gene's germline CDR1 is SGHAT and CDR2 FQNNGV. The J segment lost 6 bases and the V segment lost 3 bases, leaving 19 bases of the junction unmatched. The CDR3 covers 18 residues. Assay used: immunoSEQ multiplex PCR; TCRdb lists only in-frame clones, some missing. The profile shows roughly 6,800 clones, more than 70% of them singletons. Time point described: proximal margin of the surgical specimen (macroscopically non-inflamed). This sample is drawn from a study of T cell repertoires in ileal Crohn's disease. Study-wide context: Every patient was operated on for stricturing (approximately 60%) or penetrating (approximately 40%) complications.

The origin of this receptor is an adult with Crohn's disease. The source material was ileal tissue. The chain uses TRBV11-2 and TRBJ2-7, with 8 bases fitting TRBD1. This CDR3 is CASSFSFRLGTGFGEQYF. For the CDR3, the DNA is TGTGCCAGCAGCTTTAGCTTTAGGCTCGGGACAGGCTTCGGCGAGCAGTACTTC.